What follows are 5 T cell receptor beta chains derived from one specimen sequenced in a study of T-cell memory formation after mild COVID-19. TCRdb re-derived calls from the 5' RACE reads in MiXCR, one entry per CDR3 protein. The data show some 280,000 distinct CDR3 sequences, about a sixth seen once. The sequencing input was PBMCs or a T cell subset sorted from them (not recorded which). These receptor sequences come from a man younger than 35 who had mild COVID-19 (a few samples of this study predate the infection). Cell type and time point are not known.

The chain has TRBV11-2 and TRBJ2-7; no firm D call. Germline CDR1 SGHAT, CDR2 FQNNGV. This CDR3 is 11 amino acids long. The V and J ends lost 6 bases and 5 bases respectively, with 8 bases between them. The CDR3 loop reads CASRLFNEQYF. The CDR3 coding sequence is TGTGCCAGCAGGCTCTTCAACGAGCAGTACTTC.

The V and J genes are TRBV6-5 and TRBJ2-1; 10 nucleotides agree with TRBD2. The length of the CDR3 is 15 residues. V shed 6 bases, J shed 10 bases, and the junction held 12 bases outside the gene matches. The germline V gene encodes CDR1 MNHEY and CDR2 SVGAGI. Here the CDR3 reads CASRMDLAGGGEQFF. CDR3 nucleotides: TGTGCCAGCAGGATGGACTTAGCGGGAGGAGGAGAGCAGTTCTTC.

The chain couples TRBV20-1 to TRBJ2-7; 12 positions match TRBD1. CDR1 is DFQATT, CDR2 SNEGSKA, per germline (reference sequence). CDR3 length equals 19 residues. Trimming at V came to 6 bases and at J to 7 bases, leaving 25 bases not matched to a gene. The CDR3 DNA is TGCAGTGCCGCCTCGCCCGAATCGTGGGTGGGACAGGGGGCTGGTGAGCAGTACTTC. It translates to CSAASPESWVGQGAGEQYF.

This clonotype was recorded many times. The chain carries TRBV20-1 and TRBJ1-5; 8 positions agree with TRBD1. Trimming took 6 bases from V and 2 from J; bases not matched to a gene: 6. Per the germline V gene, CDR1 is DFQATT and CDR2 is SNEGSKA (reference sequence). The CDR3 has 14 amino acids. CDR3 sequence (DNA): TGCAGTGCCCGACGGGGACAGGGCAATCAGCCCCAGCATTTT. It specifies CSARRGQGNQPQHF.

This clonotype was observed a few times. V usage is TRBV14 and J usage is TRBJ2-3; D is ambiguous. Trimming removed 3 bases from V and 0 bases from J, with 10 bases in between. This CDR3 comprises 15 residues. Germline V gene lookup returns CDR1 SGHDN and CDR2 FVKESK. The CDR3 spells CASSHADPSTDTQYF. For the CDR3, the DNA is TGTGCCAGCAGCCATGCAGACCCTAGCACAGATACGCAGTATTTT.